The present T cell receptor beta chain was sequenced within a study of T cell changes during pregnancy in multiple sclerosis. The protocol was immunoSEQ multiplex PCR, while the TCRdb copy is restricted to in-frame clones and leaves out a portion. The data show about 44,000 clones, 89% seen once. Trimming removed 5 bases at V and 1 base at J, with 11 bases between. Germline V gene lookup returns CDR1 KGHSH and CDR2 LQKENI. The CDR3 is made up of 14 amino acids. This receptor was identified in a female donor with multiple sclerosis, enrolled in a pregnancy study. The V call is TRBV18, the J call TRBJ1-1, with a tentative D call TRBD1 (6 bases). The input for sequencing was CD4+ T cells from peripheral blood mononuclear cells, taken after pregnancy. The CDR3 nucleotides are TGTGCCAGCTCAACGAACAGGGAGAACACTGAAGCTTTCTTT. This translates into CASSTNRENTEAFF.